These 32 T cell receptor beta chains share one sample of origin, sequenced in a study of blood T cells in healthy people across ages. The use of a sample-barcoded 5' primer and a J-beta primer mix characterized a second PCR of roughly 7 to 12 cycles. Using its own MiXCR run on the 5' RACE reads, TCRdb lists one record per CDR3 protein. The repertoire holds 790,000 or so distinct CDR3 sequences, more than 55% seen once, with roughly 26% in the top ten. Material for sequencing was blood. Receptor source: a man in his forties in good health.

Only a few counts were recorded for this clonotype. The chain is built from TRBV7-9 and TRBJ2-4; 7 bases map to TRBD2. The germline V gene has CDR1 SEHNR and CDR2 FQNEAQ (reference sequence). The CDR3 consists of 14 residues. The V segment lost 2 bases and the J segment 7 bases; nucleotides outside the gene matches: 5. The CDR3 loop reads CASSLNAGDNIQYF. CDR3 in DNA: TGTGCCAGCAGCTTAAATGCGGGAGACAACATTCAGTACTTC.

V is TRBV10-3 and J is TRBJ2-5; 10 positions match TRBD2. The V gene's germline CDR1 is ENHRY and CDR2 SYGVKD. This CDR3 contains 16 residues. V lost 11 bases and J lost 11; bases outside the gene matches: 23. CDR3 in amino acids: CAAREASGRSYNEQYF. As DNA, the CDR3 is TGTGCCGCTAGGGAAGCTAGCGGGAGATCGTACAATGAGCAGTACTTC.

This clonotype came up a few times. The chain combines TRBV20-1 with TRBJ2-1, with D possibly TRBD2 on 7 matching bases. The CDR3 spans 15 residues. V gave up 5 bases and J gave up 6 bases, with 20 bases separating them. Per the germline V gene, CDR1 is DFQATT and CDR2 is SNEGSKA (reference sequence). For the CDR3, the DNA is TGCAGTGCTTTACCCGGGGGCGGGAGTGGCAATGAGCAGTTCTTC. As protein: CSALPGGGSGNEQFF.

This clonotype was observed a few times. The chain uses TRBV28 and TRBJ2-5; 7 bases line up with TRBD1. CDR1 is MDHEN, CDR2 SYDVKM, per germline. The CDR3 is 16 residues long. J was trimmed by 3 bases and V by 6 bases; bases with no gene match: 13. Written as DNA, the CDR3 is TGTGCCAGCAGCGGCAGGGACAGCCCTCTTGAAGAGACCCAGTACTTC. Translated, it gives CASSGRDSPLEETQYF.

The gene calls are TRBV5-1 and TRBJ2-3; TRBD2 agrees at 7 bases. This CDR3 region has 15 residues. Losses at the gene ends were 4 bases for V and 3 bases for J; bases not matched to a gene: 8. Germline CDR1 is SGHRS and CDR2 is YFSETQ. CDR3 in amino acids: CASSTRLAATDTQYF. CDR3 coding DNA: TGCGCCAGCAGCACACGACTAGCTGCGACAGATACGCAGTATTTT.

In regard to this clonotype: Germline and junction disagree at one end, which may indicate a read error. The chain has TRBV5-1 and TRBJ2-1; 12 bases agree with TRBD2. The CDR3 contains 16 residues. The germline CDR1 and CDR2 sequences are SGHRS and YFSETQ. CDR3 amino acids: CTSSLGSLAGGPGQFF. The CDR3 DNA is TGCACCAGCAGCTTGGGGTCTCTAGCGGGAGGGCCGGGACAGTTCTTC.

V is TRBV6-2 or TRBV6-3 and J is TRBJ2-7; D is perhaps TRBD2 (6 bases). Per germline, CDR1 MNHEY and CDR2 SVGEGT. V lost 6 bases and J lost 3, with 18 bases in between. This CDR3 spans 15 amino acids. The CDR3 loop is CASSPRLVGRYEQYF. The CDR3 bases are TGTGCCAGCAGCCCGCGACTAGTAGGGCGCTACGAGCAGTACTTC.

The V and J genes are TRBV7-6 and TRBJ2-5, with D unresolved. V dropped 4 bases and J dropped 5 bases, with 14 bases sitting between them. From germline, CDR1 is SGHVS and CDR2 FNYEAQ. The CDR3 is made up of 14 amino acids. CDR3 coding DNA: TGTGCCAGCAGCTCAACCCCAACCGCGGAGACCCAGTACTTC. Translated, it gives CASSSTPTAETQYF. Combining the CDR3 with reference TRBV7-6 and TRBJ2-5 gives the whole variable domain GAGVSQSPRYKVTKRGQDVALRCDPISGHVSLYWYRQALGQGPEFLTYFNYEAQQDKSGLPNDRFSAERPEGSISTLTIQRTEQRDSAMYRCASSSTPTAETQYFGPGTRLLVL.

This CDR3 reads CASSFEGPEAFF. CDR3 DNA sequence: TGTGCCAGCAGCTTCGAGGGCCCTGAAGCTTTCTTT. The chain combines TRBV11-2 with TRBJ1-1; D remains ambiguous. The CDR3 runs 12 residues. Germline V gene lookup returns CDR1 SGHAT and CDR2 FQNNGV. Trimming shortened V by 3 bases and J by 6 bases, and 8 bases separated the two germline ends.

This clonotype was found once. The junction and the germline gene differ at one end; a read error may be behind it. The chain is built from TRBV27 and TRBJ2-7, with D possibly TRBD2 on 5 matching bases. The CDR3 totals 14 residues. Germline V gene lookup returns CDR1 MNHEY and CDR2 SMNVEV (reference sequence). CDR3 amino acids: CAGSSSGVPHEQYF. As DNA, the CDR3 is TGTGCCGGCAGTTCCTCCGGGGTCCCCCACGAGCAGTACTTC.

Comment on this clonotype: Mismatch with germline at one junction end may stem from a read error. V is TRBV7-6 and J is TRBJ2-7; TRBD1 matches at 9 bases. There are 15 residues in the CDR3. The germline gives CDR1 SGHVS, CDR2 FNYEAQ. The CDR3 bases are TGTGCCAGCAGCTCTACCGGGACAGGGTCGAAAGAGCAGAACTTC. Translating gives CASSSTGTGSKEQNF.

The rearrangement links TRBV4-1 to TRBJ2-7, with 8 nucleotides matching TRBD2. Germline values: CDR1 MGHRA, CDR2 YSYEKL. The J segment lost 5 bases and the V segment lost 4 bases, leaving 10 bases of the junction unmatched. This CDR3 region has 15 residues. The CDR3 coding sequence is TGCGCCAGCAGCCCTCTAGCGGGCTTGAGTAACGAGCAGTACTTC. This encodes CASSPLAGLSNEQYF.

This chain joins TRBV7-2 and TRBJ2-2; D is unclear. From germline, CDR1 is SGHTA and CDR2 FQGNSA. V was cut by 2 bases and J by 6 bases, with 10 bases left in between. The CDR3 spans 14 residues. The CDR3 protein is CASSLYLGPGELFF. In nucleotides, the CDR3 is TGTGCCAGCAGCTTATATCTGGGTCCCGGGGAGCTGTTTTTT.

This clonotype was detected once. The CDR3 region has the DNA TGTGCCAGCAGCCCTGAGGGACTATTGGAGACCCAGTACTTC. Amino acid sequence: CASSPEGLLETQYF. The gene calls are TRBV11-1 and TRBJ2-7, with 7 bases lining up with TRBD2. The closer fit of TRBJ2-5 to the DNA end suggests the J call may be wrong. CDR1 and CDR2 (germline): SGHAT, FQDESV (reference sequence). The CDR3 has 14 residues.

V usage is TRBV6-5 and J usage is TRBJ2-3; D not certain. V lost 0 bases and J lost 2, with 12 bases in between. This CDR3 region has 16 residues. CDR1 MNHEY and CDR2 SVGAGI come from the germline V gene. The CDR3 region is CASSYSNLDPTDTQYF. The DNA of the CDR3 is TGTGCCAGCAGTTACTCGAATTTGGATCCCACAGATACGCAGTATTTT.

As for this clonotype: A single base separates this from a much larger clone, so it may be a read error. CDR3: CSVSSSDRGRSSLHF. CDR3 coding DNA: TGCAGTGTCAGTTCCTCGGACAGGGGAAGGTCATCCCTCCACTTT. The rearrangement uses TRBV20-1 and TRBJ1-6; 9 bases align to TRBD1. CDR1 is DFQATT, CDR2 SNEGSKA, per germline (reference sequence). This CDR3 has 15 residues. V was pared by 7 bases and J by 14 bases, with 18 bases of the junction left unmatched.

This clonotype was detected a few times. The V call is TRBV7-2, the J call TRBJ1-1; possible D gene TRBD1, 6 bases. The germline CDR1 and CDR2 sequences are SGHTA and FQGNSA. CDR3 length equals 14 residues. V was trimmed by 2 bases and J by 7 bases, leaving 14 bases between them. The CDR3 is CASSLKLGGGEAFF. CDR3 DNA: TGTGCCAGCAGCTTAAAATTAGGAGGGGGTGAAGCTTTCTTT.

This chain connects TRBV5-1 to TRBJ2-5; D gene uncertain. The J call may be mistaken, given a closer DNA end match to TRBJ2-7. Germline CDR1 and CDR2: SGHRS and YFSETQ. The CDR3 is 14 amino acids. The CDR3 loop reads CASSFTADSYEQYF. DNA of the CDR3: TGCGCCAGCAGCTTTACTGCGGATAGCTACGAGCAGTACTTC.

The V and J genes are TRBV20-1 and TRBJ2-1; 10 nucleotides line up with TRBD2. V was clipped by 7 bases and J by 5 bases; unmatched bases: 8. Germline assignment: CDR1 DFQATT and CDR2 SNEGSKA (reference sequence). The CDR3 totals 14 residues. The CDR3 is CSGRSGRVNNEQFF. The CDR3 region has the DNA TGCAGTGGAAGGAGCGGGAGGGTTAACAATGAGCAGTTCTTC.

The chain employs TRBV7-9 and TRBJ1-2; weak D call: TRBD1 (6 bases). V was pared by 1 base and J by 4 bases, with 13 bases between. The germline gives CDR1 SEHNR, CDR2 FQNEAQ (reference sequence). The CDR3 length is 15 residues. The CDR3 DNA follows: TGTGCCAGCAGCTTAGGCGCGGGGGCCGGCTATGGCTACACCTTC. This translates into CASSLGAGAGYGYTF.

CDR3 in amino acids: CASSLFPSGSTDTQYF. The DNA of the CDR3 is TGTGCCAGCAGTTTATTCCCTAGCGGGAGCACAGATACGCAGTATTTT. The genes are TRBV28 and TRBJ2-3, with 8 bases fitting TRBD2. The germline V gene encodes CDR1 MDHEN and CDR2 SYDVKM. The V segment lost 1 base and the J segment 0 bases; nucleotides outside the gene matches: 3. The CDR3 loop spans 16 amino acids.

V gene TRBV5-1 combines with J gene TRBJ1-1, with a tentative D call TRBD1 (6 bases). Between the trimmed V and J ends, which lost 0 bases and 10 bases, there was a span of 7 bases. Germline V CDR1 and CDR2: SGHRS, YFSETQ. The length of the CDR3 is 11 residues. As DNA, the CDR3 is TGCGCCAGCAGCTTGGAAGGGGGAGCTTTCTTT. Its protein is CASSLEGGAFF.

The genes are TRBV10-3 and TRBJ2-3; 10 bases match TRBD2. Trimming took 7 bases from V and 4 from J; bases not matched to a gene: 5. The CDR3 contains 14 residues. Germline CDR1 reads ENHRY; CDR2 reads SYGVKD. CDR3 bases: TGTGCCATCAACCAAGCGGGAGGGCCAGATACGCAGTATTTT. It translates to CAINQAGGPDTQYF.

The chain employs TRBV27 and TRBJ2-1, with 8 bases matching TRBD1. V trimming: 4 bases; J trimming: 8 bases; junction bases outside the gene matches: 13. Germline CDR1 is MNHEY and CDR2 is SMNVEV (reference sequence). There are 16 residues in the CDR3. The CDR3 sequence is CASSSGGAGRADEQFF. CDR3 DNA sequence: TGTGCCAGCAGTTCAGGGGGCGCTGGACGGGCGGATGAGCAGTTCTTC.

This clonotype was found a few times. The chain joins TRBV7-2 to TRBJ2-4, with no clear D. CDR1 and CDR2 from the germline V gene are SGHTA and FQGNSA. V was shortened by 2 bases and J by 6 bases, with 17 bases between the two germline ends. The CDR3 consists of 16 residues. The CDR3 spells CASSLKGPALGNIQYF. The DNA of the CDR3 is TGTGCCAGCAGCTTAAAAGGGCCCGCCCTGGGAAACATTCAGTACTTC.

The sample holds a few counts of this clonotype. J is TRBJ1-2 and V is TRBV20-1; D not certain. The CDR3 totals 11 residues. Germline CDR1 is DFQATT and CDR2 is SNEGSKA (reference sequence). Trimming shortened V by 6 bases and J by 3 bases, and 8 bases separated the two germline ends. The CDR3 DNA reads TGCAGTGCCGGAGACGACTATGGCTACACCTTC. Its translation: CSAGDDYGYTF.

V usage is TRBV27 and J usage is TRBJ2-1; the match to TRBD2 covers 9 bases. V was pared by 0 bases and J by 11 bases, with 2 bases of the junction left unmatched. CDR1 MNHEY and CDR2 SMNVEV come from the germline V gene (reference sequence). The CDR3 covers 13 residues. DNA for the CDR3: TGTGCCAGCAGTTTATCGCTAGCGGGGCAGCAGTTCTTC. The encoded protein is CASSLSLAGQQFF.

This clonotype was counted between two and nine times. The chain uses TRBV2 and TRBJ1-2; 8 bases are a match to TRBD1. Per the germline V gene, CDR1 is SNHLY and CDR2 is FYNNEI. J lost 5 bases, V lost 10 bases, and 6 bases had no gene match. The CDR3 spans 12 residues. For the CDR3, the DNA is TGTGCCACCGAGACAGGGGCATATGGCTACACCTTC. Translation gives CATETGAYGYTF.

The chain links TRBV5-5 to TRBJ2-1; D is ambiguous. The V and J ends lost 0 bases and 7 bases respectively, with 17 bases between them. This CDR3 has 16 amino acids. Germline CDR1 SGHKS, CDR2 YYEKEE (reference sequence). CDR3 nucleotides: TGTGCCAGCAGCTTGGGCTCGGGCGTAAGCCAAAATGAGCAGTTCTTC. It specifies CASSLGSGVSQNEQFF.

This clonotype turned up a few times. The J gene is TRBJ2-5, the V gene TRBV5-1; D remains ambiguous. The germline V gene encodes CDR1 SGHRS and CDR2 YFSETQ. The V end was cut by 1 base, the J end by 11 bases, with 18 bases between. The CDR3 loop spans 14 amino acids. The chain's CDR3 is CASSLKGQEKVQYF. CDR3 bases: TGCGCCAGCAGCTTGAAAGGGCAGGAGAAAGTACAGTACTTC.

This chain connects TRBV4-1 to TRBJ2-7; D is undetermined. V was cut by 3 bases and J by 3 bases, with 15 bases left in between. This CDR3 is 15 amino acids long. Germline lookup yields CDR1 MGHRA and CDR2 YSYEKL. The CDR3 sequence is CASSHTDGALYEQYF. CDR3 DNA: TGCGCCAGCAGCCATACAGACGGCGCCCTCTACGAGCAGTACTTC.

The chain links TRBV5-1 to TRBJ1-2; 11 bases fit TRBD1. Looked up from germline, CDR1 is SGHRS and CDR2 is YFSETQ. This CDR3 has 20 residues. The ends lost 0 bases at V and 4 bases at J; junction bases unmatched: 17. Here the CDR3 reads CASSLGAEWTGGDFGYGYTF. DNA for the CDR3: TGCGCCAGCAGCTTGGGTGCTGAATGGACAGGGGGCGACTTCGGCTATGGCTACACCTTC. The full variable domain, completed using reference TRBV5-1 and TRBJ1-2, is KAGVTQTPRYLIKTRGQQVTLSCSPISGHRSVSWYQQTPGQGLQFLFEYFSETQRNKGNFPGRFSGRQFSNSRSEMNVSTLELGDSALYLCASSLGAEWTGGDFGYGYTFGSGTRLTVV.